Listed below are T cell receptor beta chains from one sample, sequenced in a study of radiotherapy plus CTLA-4 blockade in lung cancer. The repertoire was sequenced with immunoSEQ multiplex PCR; TCRdb's copy has only in-frame clones and lacks some. The table records over 45,000 clones, roughly 80% of them present only once. Sequenced material: peripheral blood, taken from a patient treated with radiotherapy plus ipilimumab. These receptors all stem from a human donor with non-small cell lung cancer who had a complete response to radiotherapy plus ipilimumab. CDR3s include the opening cysteine and the closing phenylalanine or tryptophan. The D gene is left open where the match is weak. Part of the rows lack a size; the others show once, few, many or a class for expanded clones.

v_gene: TRBV30
j_gene: TRBJ1-4
abundance: once
len: 12
d_gene: .
CDR3nt: TGTGCCTGGAGACAGGCCAGGGAAAAACTGTTTTTT
CDR3aa: CAWRQAREKLFF

v_gene: TRBV19
j_gene: TRBJ1-2
abundance: once
len: 13
d_gene: TRBD1
CDR3nt: TGTGCCAGTAACATAGGGACAGCCTATGGCTACACCTTC
CDR3aa: CASNIGTAYGYTF

v_gene: TRBV25-1
j_gene: TRBJ2-2
abundance: .
len: 13
d_gene: .
CDR3nt: TGTGCCAGCAGTGAGACAAACACCGGGGAGCTGTTTTTT
CDR3aa: CASSETNTGELFF

v_gene: TRBV19
j_gene: TRBJ1-5
abundance: .
len: 15
d_gene: TRBD1
CDR3nt: TGTGCCAGTAGTATAGTTACAGGGGTTGCTCAGCCCCAGCATTTT
CDR3aa: CASSIVTGVAQPQHF

v_gene: TRBV6-1
j_gene: TRBJ2-5
abundance: few
len: 15
d_gene: TRBD2
CDR3nt: TGTGCCAGCAGTGAATTTGCGGGGGGGCAAGAGACCCAGTACTTC
CDR3aa: CASSEFAGGQETQYF

v_gene: TRBV2
j_gene: TRBJ2-5
abundance: .
len: 15
d_gene: TRBD1
CDR3nt: TGTGCCAGCACCAGGGACAGGGGGCAGGAAGAGACCCAGTACTTC
CDR3aa: CASTRDRGQEETQYF

v_gene: TRBV5-8
j_gene: TRBJ2-3
abundance: few
len: 14
d_gene: .
CDR3nt: TGTGCCAGCAGCTTGCGACAGATCACAGATACGCAGTATTTT
CDR3aa: CASSLRQITDTQYF

v_gene: TRBV7-9
j_gene: TRBJ2-6
abundance: .
len: 16
d_gene: .
CDR3nt: TGTGCCAGCAGCAAGGACGGAGGCTCTGGGGCCAACGTCCTGACTTTC
CDR3aa: CASSKDGGSGANVLTF

v_gene: TRBV5-1
j_gene: TRBJ1-4
abundance: .
len: 14
d_gene: .
CDR3nt: TGCGCCAGCAGCGCGGGGCAGGGTAGGGAAAAACTGTTTTTT
CDR3aa: CASSAGQGREKLFF

v_gene: TRBV11-2
j_gene: TRBJ2-5
abundance: once
len: 12
d_gene: .
CDR3nt: TGTGCCAGCAGCCCGTACCAAGAGACCCAGTACTTC
CDR3aa: CASSPYQETQYF

v_gene: TRBV14
j_gene: TRBJ1-1
abundance: .
len: 16
d_gene: TRBD1
CDR3nt: TGTGCCAGCAGCCAACTCCGACAGGGAAGGAACACTGAAGCTTTCTTT
CDR3aa: CASSQLRQGRNTEAFF

v_gene: TRBV2
j_gene: TRBJ1-5
abundance: .
len: 12
d_gene: .
CDR3nt: TGTGCCAGCAAGCGGAGCAATCAGCCCCAGCATTTT
CDR3aa: CASKRSNQPQHF

v_gene: TRBV6-5
j_gene: TRBJ1-1
abundance: .
len: 15
d_gene: .
CDR3nt: TGTGCCAGCAGTTCGTCAGGGTTAAGGAACACTGAAGCTTTCTTT
CDR3aa: CASSSSGLRNTEAFF

v_gene: TRBV4-3
j_gene: TRBJ1-6
abundance: once
len: 15
d_gene: .
CDR3nt: TGCGCCAGCAGCCAAGACCCGGTACCTAATTCACCCCTCCACTTT
CDR3aa: CASSQDPVPNSPLHF

v_gene: TRBV29-1
j_gene: TRBJ2-1
abundance: once
len: 15
d_gene: TRBD2
CDR3nt: TGCAGCGTTGCCAGACTAGCGGAGGTATACAATGAGCAGTTCTTC
CDR3aa: CSVARLAEVYNEQFF

v_gene: TRBV7-9
j_gene: TRBJ2-5
abundance: .
len: 15
d_gene: TRBD2
CDR3nt: TGTGCCAGCAGCTATGGGGGTAGCGGGGTGGAGACCCAGTACTTC
CDR3aa: CASSYGGSGVETQYF

v_gene: TRBV11-2
j_gene: TRBJ2-1
abundance: .
len: 15
d_gene: TRBD1
CDR3nt: TGTGCCAGCAGCCGAACAGGGGGCATAGGGAATGAGCAGTTCTTC
CDR3aa: CASSRTGGIGNEQFF

v_gene: TRBV15
j_gene: TRBJ2-4
abundance: .
len: 13
d_gene: .
CDR3nt: TGTGCCACCAGCAAAGGGGGGGTAAACATTCAGTACTTC
CDR3aa: CATSKGGVNIQYF

v_gene: TRBV5-1
j_gene: TRBJ1-2
abundance: once
len: 15
d_gene: .
CDR3nt: TGCGCCAGCAGCTTGTCATCCGGAGCTAACTATGGCTACACCTTC
CDR3aa: CASSLSSGANYGYTF

v_gene: TRBV25-1
j_gene: TRBJ1-4
abundance: .
len: 17
d_gene: TRBD1
CDR3nt: TGTGCCAGCAGTGATAGGGACAGGGGGCGTAGTAATGAAAAACTGTTTTTT
CDR3aa: CASSDRDRGRSNEKLFF

v_gene: TRBV6-5
j_gene: TRBJ1-1
abundance: once
len: 15
d_gene: .
CDR3nt: TGTGCCAGCAGTTACGAGGGTTCCGGTCCCACTGAAGCTTTCTTT
CDR3aa: CASSYEGSGPTEAFF

v_gene: TRBV11-2
j_gene: TRBJ2-7
abundance: .
len: 17
d_gene: .
CDR3nt: TGTGCCAGCAGCTTAGATAGTGGGCACTCGAGCTCCTACGAGCAGTACTTC
CDR3aa: CASSLDSGHSSSYEQYF

v_gene: TRBV2
j_gene: TRBJ1-5
abundance: .
len: 16
d_gene: .
CDR3nt: TGTGCCAGCACGCGGGGAGGGGTGGATAGCAATCAGCCCCAGCATTTT
CDR3aa: CASTRGGVDSNQPQHF

v_gene: TRBV28
j_gene: TRBJ2-5
abundance: .
len: 17
d_gene: TRBD2
CDR3nt: TGTGCCAGCAGTTTATGGGCGGGAGGGCCGATGAGGGAGACCCAGTACTTC
CDR3aa: CASSLWAGGPMRETQYF

v_gene: TRBV7-8
j_gene: TRBJ1-2
abundance: .
len: 14
d_gene: TRBD1
CDR3nt: TGTGCCAGCAGCGCCTTCCGGACAGGTTTTGGCTACACCTTC
CDR3aa: CASSAFRTGFGYTF

v_gene: TRBV7-2
j_gene: TRBJ1-6
abundance: .
len: 14
d_gene: .
CDR3nt: TGTGCCAGCAGCTTAATCCAGGGTACAGCACCCCTCCACTTT
CDR3aa: CASSLIQGTAPLHF

v_gene: TRBV28
j_gene: TRBJ1-5
abundance: .
len: 13
d_gene: TRBD1
CDR3nt: TGTGCCAGCAGTGGGGACAGTAATCAGCCCCAGCATTTT
CDR3aa: CASSGDSNQPQHF

v_gene: TRBV9
j_gene: TRBJ1-6
abundance: .
len: 14
d_gene: .
CDR3nt: TGTGCCAGCAGCGTAGGAGACAGAGATTCACCCCTCCACTTT
CDR3aa: CASSVGDRDSPLHF

v_gene: TRBV9
j_gene: TRBJ2-2
abundance: .
len: 14
d_gene: .
CDR3nt: TGTGCCAGCAGCGTAGACGACCGGGCCGGGGAGCTGTTTTTT
CDR3aa: CASSVDDRAGELFF

v_gene: TRBV29-1
j_gene: TRBJ2-2
abundance: .
len: 14
d_gene: TRBD1
CDR3nt: TGCAGCGCAAGGGCAGGGGGACGTACCGGGGAGCTGTTTTTT
CDR3aa: CSARAGGRTGELFF

v_gene: TRBV19
j_gene: TRBJ2-2
abundance: .
len: 16
d_gene: TRBD2
CDR3nt: TGTGCCAGTAGTAAGGGACTAGCGGTTTATACCGGGGAGCTGTTTTTT
CDR3aa: CASSKGLAVYTGELFF

v_gene: TRBV27
j_gene: TRBJ1-2
abundance: .
len: 13
d_gene: .
CDR3nt: TGTGCCAGCAGTTTATCGGGGAGGGTTGGCTACACCTTC
CDR3aa: CASSLSGRVGYTF

v_gene: TRBV7-9
j_gene: TRBJ2-5
abundance: .
len: 15
d_gene: TRBD2
CDR3nt: TGTGCCAGCAGCTTACTAGCGGGGGGCGTAGAGACCCAGTACTTC
CDR3aa: CASSLLAGGVETQYF

v_gene: TRBV6-5
j_gene: TRBJ2-1
abundance: .
len: 15
d_gene: .
CDR3nt: .
CDR3aa: CASSSSTGQSYEQFF

v_gene: TRBV19
j_gene: TRBJ1-3
abundance: .
len: 16
d_gene: TRBD1
CDR3nt: TGTGCCAGTAGTATCCGTTCAGGGGGTGTTGGAAACACCATATATTTT
CDR3aa: CASSIRSGGVGNTIYF

v_gene: TRBV7-8
j_gene: TRBJ2-2
abundance: few
len: 15
d_gene: TRBD1
CDR3nt: TGTGCCAGCAGCAACCGGGACAGGGGGACCGGGGAGCTGTTTTTT
CDR3aa: CASSNRDRGTGELFF

v_gene: TRBV4-3
j_gene: TRBJ2-6
abundance: few
len: 16
d_gene: TRBD2
CDR3nt: TGCGCCAGCAGCCAAGACCGGGGGGCTGGGGCCAACGTCCTGACTTTC
CDR3aa: CASSQDRGAGANVLTF

v_gene: TRBV6-6
j_gene: TRBJ1-1
abundance: .
len: 13
d_gene: .
CDR3nt: TGTGCCAGCAGTCCCGAGCAGAACACTGAAGCTTTCTTT
CDR3aa: CASSPEQNTEAFF

v_gene: TRBV5-4
j_gene: TRBJ2-5
abundance: .
len: 15
d_gene: .
CDR3nt: TGTGCCAGCAGCTTGGCGGTAAGAACCCAAGAGACCCAGTACTTC
CDR3aa: CASSLAVRTQETQYF

v_gene: TRBV6-9
j_gene: TRBJ2-7
abundance: .
len: 12
d_gene: .
CDR3nt: TGTGCCAGCAGTTATTGGAGCTACGAGCAGTACTTC
CDR3aa: CASSYWSYEQYF

v_gene: TRBV7-6
j_gene: TRBJ2-1
abundance: once
len: 14
d_gene: .
CDR3nt: TGTGCCAGCAGCTTAGAGTCTAGCTGGGGAGAGCAGTTCTTC
CDR3aa: CASSLESSWGEQFF

v_gene: TRBV18
j_gene: TRBJ2-2
abundance: .
len: 17
d_gene: TRBD2
CDR3nt: TGTGCCAGCCTGCGAGGGGTAGCGGGAACGAACACCGGGGAGCTGTTTTTT
CDR3aa: CASLRGVAGTNTGELFF

v_gene: TRBV7-2
j_gene: TRBJ2-1
abundance: once
len: 17
d_gene: TRBD2
CDR3nt: TGTGCCAGCAGCTTAGAAGGGATTAGCGGGGGGGGAGGTGAGCAGTTCTTC
CDR3aa: CASSLEGISGGGGEQFF

v_gene: TRBV10-3
j_gene: TRBJ2-1
abundance: .
len: 13
d_gene: TRBD1
CDR3nt: TGTGCCATCAGAAAGGGACAGGAGGATGAGCAGTTCTTC
CDR3aa: CAIRKGQEDEQFF

v_gene: TRBV14
j_gene: TRBJ1-5
abundance: .
len: 14
d_gene: .
CDR3nt: TGTGCCAGCAGTCTGGGCTTTAGCAATCAGCCCCAGCATTTT
CDR3aa: CASSLGFSNQPQHF

v_gene: TRBV28
j_gene: TRBJ1-5
abundance: once
len: 13
d_gene: .
CDR3nt: TGTGCCAGCAGTTTAAACAGTAATCAGCCCCAGCATTTT
CDR3aa: CASSLNSNQPQHF

v_gene: TRBV18
j_gene: TRBJ2-5
abundance: .
len: 13
d_gene: .
CDR3nt: TGTGCCAGCTCCCAGGGGACCCAAGAGACCCAGTACTTC
CDR3aa: CASSQGTQETQYF

v_gene: TRBV2
j_gene: TRBJ2-5
abundance: .
len: 14
d_gene: TRBD1
CDR3nt: TGTGCCAGCAAGGGACAGGGGCCACAAGAGACCCAGTACTTC
CDR3aa: CASKGQGPQETQYF

v_gene: TRBV5-1
j_gene: TRBJ1-5
abundance: .
len: 16
d_gene: .
CDR3nt: TGCGCCAGCAGCTTGTTGGGGCCCGATAGCAATCAGCCCCAGCATTTT
CDR3aa: CASSLLGPDSNQPQHF

v_gene: TRBV30
j_gene: TRBJ1-5
abundance: .
len: 15
d_gene: .
CDR3nt: TGTGCCTGGAGTTCCGAGTTGCCTAGCAATCAGCCCCAGCATTTT
CDR3aa: CAWSSELPSNQPQHF

v_gene: TRBV13
j_gene: TRBJ2-2
abundance: .
len: 16
d_gene: TRBD1
CDR3nt: TGTGCCAGCAGCCCCACCGGGACAGGGGTCACCGGGGAGCTGTTTTTT
CDR3aa: CASSPTGTGVTGELFF

v_gene: TRBV9
j_gene: TRBJ1-2
abundance: .
len: 17
d_gene: TRBD1
CDR3nt: TGTGCCAGCAGCGTAGAAGGGGGCAAGGGGGCTAACTATGGCTACACCTTC
CDR3aa: CASSVEGGKGANYGYTF

v_gene: TRBV5-5
j_gene: TRBJ1-5
abundance: .
len: 15
d_gene: TRBD1
CDR3nt: TGTGCCAGCAGCTTGCGACAGGGGATCAATCAGCCCCAGCATTTT
CDR3aa: CASSLRQGINQPQHF

v_gene: TRBV11-2
j_gene: TRBJ2-2
abundance: .
len: 15
d_gene: .
CDR3nt: TGTGCCAGCAGCCCAAACAGGAGAAACACCGGGGAGCTGTTTTTT
CDR3aa: CASSPNRRNTGELFF

v_gene: TRBV15
j_gene: TRBJ2-7
abundance: .
len: 16
d_gene: .
CDR3nt: TGTGCCACCAGTAGAAATACCGGGACTGACTCCTACGAGCAGTACTTC
CDR3aa: CATSRNTGTDSYEQYF

v_gene: TRBV5-8
j_gene: TRBJ1-1
abundance: .
len: 16
d_gene: TRBD1
CDR3nt: TGTGCCAGCAGCTCGACCCGGGACAGGGACTTCACTGAAGCTTTCTTT
CDR3aa: CASSSTRDRDFTEAFF

v_gene: TRBV7-9
j_gene: TRBJ1-4
abundance: .
len: 15
d_gene: .
CDR3nt: TGTGCCAGCAGCTTAGCTTCCGGGGGAAATGAAAAACTGTTTTTT
CDR3aa: CASSLASGGNEKLFF

v_gene: TRBV9
j_gene: TRBJ2-7
abundance: .
len: 14
d_gene: .
CDR3nt: TGTGCCAGCAGCGTAGGACAGGAGACCTACGAGCAGTACTTC
CDR3aa: CASSVGQETYEQYF

v_gene: TRBV19
j_gene: TRBJ1-5
abundance: once
len: 17
d_gene: TRBD1
CDR3nt: TGTGCCAGTAGTATGGGTCCCGGGACAGGGATCAATCAGCCCCAGCATTTT
CDR3aa: CASSMGPGTGINQPQHF

v_gene: TRBV10-3
j_gene: TRBJ1-1
abundance: few
len: 15
d_gene: TRBD1
CDR3nt: TGTGCCATCAGTGAATGGACAGGGTGGAACACTGAAGCTTTCTTT
CDR3aa: CAISEWTGWNTEAFF